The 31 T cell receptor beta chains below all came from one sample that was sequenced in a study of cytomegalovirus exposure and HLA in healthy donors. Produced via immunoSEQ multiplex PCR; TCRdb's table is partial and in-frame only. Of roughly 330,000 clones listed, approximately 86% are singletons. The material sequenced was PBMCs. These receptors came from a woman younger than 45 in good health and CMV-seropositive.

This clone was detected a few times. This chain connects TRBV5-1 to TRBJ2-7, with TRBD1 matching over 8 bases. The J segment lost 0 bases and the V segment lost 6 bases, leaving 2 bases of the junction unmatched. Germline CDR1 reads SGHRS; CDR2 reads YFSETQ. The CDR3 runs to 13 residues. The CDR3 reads CASTGQGSYEQYF. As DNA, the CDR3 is TGCGCCAGCACCGGACAGGGCTCCTACGAGCAGTACTTC.

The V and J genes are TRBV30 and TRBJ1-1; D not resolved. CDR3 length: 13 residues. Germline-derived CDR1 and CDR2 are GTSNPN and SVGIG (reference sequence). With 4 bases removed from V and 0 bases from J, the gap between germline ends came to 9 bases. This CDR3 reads CAWNRAVNTEAFF. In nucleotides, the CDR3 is TGTGCCTGGAACCGGGCTGTGAACACTGAAGCTTTCTTT.

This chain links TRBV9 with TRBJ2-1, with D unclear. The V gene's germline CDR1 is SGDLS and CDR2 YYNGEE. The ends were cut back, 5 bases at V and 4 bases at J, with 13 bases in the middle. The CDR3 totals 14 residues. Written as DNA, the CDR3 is TGTGCCAGCAGTCAGCGCCAAACTTACAATGAGCAGTTCTTC. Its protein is CASSQRQTYNEQFF.

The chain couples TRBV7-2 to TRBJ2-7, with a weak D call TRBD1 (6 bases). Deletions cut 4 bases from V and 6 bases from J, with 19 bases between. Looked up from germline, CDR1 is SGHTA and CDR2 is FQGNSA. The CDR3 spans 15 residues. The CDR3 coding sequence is TGTGCCAGCAGCTCTCGGACAGAAGAGAGAGGCGAGCAGTACTTC. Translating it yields CASSSRTEERGEQYF.

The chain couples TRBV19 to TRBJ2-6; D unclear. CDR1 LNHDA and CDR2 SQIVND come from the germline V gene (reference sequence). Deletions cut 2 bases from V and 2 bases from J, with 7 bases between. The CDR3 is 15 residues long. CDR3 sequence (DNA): TGTGCCAGTAGTATAAGAAAGCCTGGGGCCAACGTCCTGACTTTC. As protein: CASSIRKPGANVLTF. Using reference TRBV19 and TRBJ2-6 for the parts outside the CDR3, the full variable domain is DGGITQSPKYLFRKEGQNVTLSCEQNLNHDAMYWYRQDPGQGLRLIYYSQIVNDFQKGDIAEGYSVSREKKESFPLTVTSAQKNPTAFYLCASSIRKPGANVLTFGAGSRLTVL.

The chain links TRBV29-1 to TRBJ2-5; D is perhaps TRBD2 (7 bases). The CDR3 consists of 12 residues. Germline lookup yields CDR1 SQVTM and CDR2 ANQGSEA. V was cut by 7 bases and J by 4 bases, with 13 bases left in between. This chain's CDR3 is CSAEGGGETQYF. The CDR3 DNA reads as TGCAGCGCCGAGGGGGGGGGAGAGACCCAGTACTTC.

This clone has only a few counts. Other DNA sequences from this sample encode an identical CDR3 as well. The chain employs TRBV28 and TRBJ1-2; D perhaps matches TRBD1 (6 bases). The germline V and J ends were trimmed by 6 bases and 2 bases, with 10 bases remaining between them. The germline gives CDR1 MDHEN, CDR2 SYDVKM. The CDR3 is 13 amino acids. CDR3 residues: CASSLRGNYGYTF. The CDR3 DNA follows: TGTGCCAGCAGCTTGAGGGGGAACTATGGCTACACCTTC.

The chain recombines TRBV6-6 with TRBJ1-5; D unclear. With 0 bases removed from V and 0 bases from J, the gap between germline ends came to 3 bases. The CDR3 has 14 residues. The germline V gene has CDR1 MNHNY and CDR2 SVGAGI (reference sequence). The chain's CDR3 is CASSYSSSNQPQHF. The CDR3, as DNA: TGTGCCAGCAGTTACTCGAGTAGCAATCAGCCCCAGCATTTT.

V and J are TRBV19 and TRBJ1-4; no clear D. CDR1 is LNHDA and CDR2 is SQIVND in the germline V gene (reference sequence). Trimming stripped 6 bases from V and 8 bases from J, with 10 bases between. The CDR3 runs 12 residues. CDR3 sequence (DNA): TGTGCCAGTAGGTCGGTCGGGGAAAAACTGTTTTTT. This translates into CASRSVGEKLFF.

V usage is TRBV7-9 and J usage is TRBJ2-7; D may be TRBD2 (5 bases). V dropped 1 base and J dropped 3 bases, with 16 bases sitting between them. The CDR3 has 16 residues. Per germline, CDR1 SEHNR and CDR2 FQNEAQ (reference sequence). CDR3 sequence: CASSLVDLEEDYEQYF. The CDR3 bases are TGTGCCAGCAGCTTAGTGGACCTTGAGGAGGACTACGAGCAGTACTTC.

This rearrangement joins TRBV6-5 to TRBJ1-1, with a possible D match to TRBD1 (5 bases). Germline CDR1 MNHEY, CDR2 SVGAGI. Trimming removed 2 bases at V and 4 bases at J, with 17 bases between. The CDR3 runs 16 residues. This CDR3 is CASSYHSVGEITEAFF. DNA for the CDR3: TGTGCCAGCAGTTACCATAGCGTGGGGGAGATCACTGAAGCTTTCTTT.

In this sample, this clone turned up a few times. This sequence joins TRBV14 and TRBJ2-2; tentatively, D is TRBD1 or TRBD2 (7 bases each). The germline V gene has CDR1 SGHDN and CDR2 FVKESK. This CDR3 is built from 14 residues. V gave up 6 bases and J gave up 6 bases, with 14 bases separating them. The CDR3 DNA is TGTGCCAGCAGACGCCAGGGGGGGCCCGGGGAGCTGTTTTTT. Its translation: CASRRQGGPGELFF.

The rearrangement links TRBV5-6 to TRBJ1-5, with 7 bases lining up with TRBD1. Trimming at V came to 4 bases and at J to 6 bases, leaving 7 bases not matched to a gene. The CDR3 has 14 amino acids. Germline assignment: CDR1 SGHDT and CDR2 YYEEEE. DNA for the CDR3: TGTGCCAGCAGCCACAGGGGTTCTCGTCAGCCCCAGCATTTT. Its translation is CASSHRGSRQPQHF.

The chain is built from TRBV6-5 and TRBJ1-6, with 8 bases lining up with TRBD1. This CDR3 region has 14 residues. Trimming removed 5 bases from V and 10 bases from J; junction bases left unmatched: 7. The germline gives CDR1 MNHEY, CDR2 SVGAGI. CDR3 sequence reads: CASSAGQVFSPLHF. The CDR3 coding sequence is TGTGCCAGCAGTGCGGGACAGGTCTTCTCACCCCTCCACTTT.

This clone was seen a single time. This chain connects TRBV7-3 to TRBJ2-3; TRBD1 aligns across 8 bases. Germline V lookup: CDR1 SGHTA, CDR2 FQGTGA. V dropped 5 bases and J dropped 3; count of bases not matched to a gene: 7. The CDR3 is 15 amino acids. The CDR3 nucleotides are TGTGCCAGCAGCAAGACAGGGGCGCCGACAGATACGCAGTATTTT. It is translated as CASSKTGAPTDTQYF.

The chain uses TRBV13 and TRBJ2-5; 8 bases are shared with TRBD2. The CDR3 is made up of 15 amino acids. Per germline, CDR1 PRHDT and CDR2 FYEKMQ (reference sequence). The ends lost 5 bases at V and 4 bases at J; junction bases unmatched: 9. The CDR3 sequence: CASSRRGDGGETQYF. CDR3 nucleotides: TGTGCCAGCAGCCGGCGGGGGGACGGAGGAGAGACCCAGTACTTC.

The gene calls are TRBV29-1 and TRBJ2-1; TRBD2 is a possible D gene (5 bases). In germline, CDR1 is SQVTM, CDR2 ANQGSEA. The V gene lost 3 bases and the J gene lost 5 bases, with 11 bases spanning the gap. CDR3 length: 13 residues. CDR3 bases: TGCAGCGTTGACGAGGGATCCAACAATGAGCAGTTCTTC. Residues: CSVDEGSNNEQFF.

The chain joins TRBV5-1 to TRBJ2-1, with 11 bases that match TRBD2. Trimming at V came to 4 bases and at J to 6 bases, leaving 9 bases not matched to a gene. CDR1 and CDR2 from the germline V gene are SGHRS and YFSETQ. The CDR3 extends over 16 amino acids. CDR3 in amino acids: CASSLGGSGRANEQFF. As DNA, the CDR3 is TGCGCCAGCAGCCTTGGCGGTAGCGGGAGGGCCAATGAGCAGTTCTTC.

The CDR3 region is CASSQGLNGPAPTGELFF. CDR3 nucleotide sequence: TGTGCCAGCAGCCAAGGCCTAAATGGACCTGCCCCCACCGGGGAGCTGTTTTTT. The chain carries TRBV14 and TRBJ2-2; no clear D gene. V lost 1 base, J lost 4 bases, and 19 bases lay in between. CDR3 length equals 18 residues. Germline V gene lookup returns CDR1 SGHDN and CDR2 FVKESK.

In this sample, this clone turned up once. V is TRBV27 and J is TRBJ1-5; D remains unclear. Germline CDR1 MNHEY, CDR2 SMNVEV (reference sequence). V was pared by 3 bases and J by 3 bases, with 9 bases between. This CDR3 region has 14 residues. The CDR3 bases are TGTGCCAGCAGTTTCCGGGGTTTCAATCAGCCCCAGCATTTT. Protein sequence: CASSFRGFNQPQHF.

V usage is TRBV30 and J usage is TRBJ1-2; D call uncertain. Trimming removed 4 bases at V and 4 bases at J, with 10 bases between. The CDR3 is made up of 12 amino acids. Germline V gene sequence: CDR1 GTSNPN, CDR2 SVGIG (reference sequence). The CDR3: CAWNSLAYGYTF. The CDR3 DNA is TGTGCCTGGAACAGTCTCGCCTATGGCTACACCTTC.

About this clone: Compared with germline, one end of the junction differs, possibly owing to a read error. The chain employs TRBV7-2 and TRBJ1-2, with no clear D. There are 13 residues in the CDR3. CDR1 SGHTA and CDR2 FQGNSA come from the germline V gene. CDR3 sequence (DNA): TGTGCCAGCAGCTCCCCACGAACCCTTAAGTCCCATTTC. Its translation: CASSSPRTLKSHF.

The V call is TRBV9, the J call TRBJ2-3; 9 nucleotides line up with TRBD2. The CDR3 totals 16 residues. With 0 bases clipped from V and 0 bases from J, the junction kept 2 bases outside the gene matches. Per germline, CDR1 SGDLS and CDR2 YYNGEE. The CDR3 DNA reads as TGTGCCAGCAGCGTAGCTAGCGGGGATAGCACAGATACGCAGTATTTT. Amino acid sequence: CASSVASGDSTDTQYF.

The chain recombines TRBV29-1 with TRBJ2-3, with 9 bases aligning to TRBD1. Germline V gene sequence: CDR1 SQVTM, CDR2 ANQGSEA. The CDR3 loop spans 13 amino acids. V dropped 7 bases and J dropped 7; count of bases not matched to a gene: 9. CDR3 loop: CSGLQGARYTQYF. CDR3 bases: TGCAGCGGACTACAGGGGGCTAGGTATACGCAGTATTTT.

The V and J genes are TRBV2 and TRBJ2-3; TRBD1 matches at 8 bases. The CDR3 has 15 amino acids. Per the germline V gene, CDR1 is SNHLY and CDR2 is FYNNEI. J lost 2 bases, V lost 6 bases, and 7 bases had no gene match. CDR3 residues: CASRTGVWDTDTQYF. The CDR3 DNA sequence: TGTGCCAGCAGGACAGGGGTATGGGACACAGATACGCAGTATTTT.

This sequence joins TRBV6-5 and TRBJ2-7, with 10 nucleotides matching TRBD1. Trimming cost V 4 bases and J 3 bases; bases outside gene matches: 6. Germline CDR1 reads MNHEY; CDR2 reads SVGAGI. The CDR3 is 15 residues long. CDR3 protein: CASSFRDRGVYEQYF. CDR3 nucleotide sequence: TGTGCCAGCAGTTTCCGGGACAGGGGTGTCTACGAGCAGTACTTC.

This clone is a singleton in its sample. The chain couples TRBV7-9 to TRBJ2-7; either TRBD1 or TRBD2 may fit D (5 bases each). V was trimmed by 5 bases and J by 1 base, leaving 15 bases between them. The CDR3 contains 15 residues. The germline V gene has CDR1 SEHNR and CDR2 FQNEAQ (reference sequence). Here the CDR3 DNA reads TGTGCCAGCAGCGGATCCGGGACGGAATCCTACGAGCAGTACTTC. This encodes CASSGSGTESYEQYF.

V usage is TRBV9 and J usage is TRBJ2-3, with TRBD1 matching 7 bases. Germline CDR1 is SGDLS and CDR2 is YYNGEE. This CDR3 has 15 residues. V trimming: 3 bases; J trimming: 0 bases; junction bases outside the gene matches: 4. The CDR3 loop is CASSEGQSSTDTQYF. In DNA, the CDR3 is TGTGCCAGCAGCGAGGGACAGTCTAGCACAGATACGCAGTATTTT.

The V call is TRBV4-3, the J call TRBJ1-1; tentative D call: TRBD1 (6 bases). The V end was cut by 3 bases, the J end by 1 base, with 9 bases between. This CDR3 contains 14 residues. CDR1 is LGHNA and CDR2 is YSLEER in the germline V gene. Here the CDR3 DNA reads TGCGCCAGCAGCCAGGTACAGGGGAACACTGAAGCTTTCTTT. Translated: CASSQVQGNTEAFF.

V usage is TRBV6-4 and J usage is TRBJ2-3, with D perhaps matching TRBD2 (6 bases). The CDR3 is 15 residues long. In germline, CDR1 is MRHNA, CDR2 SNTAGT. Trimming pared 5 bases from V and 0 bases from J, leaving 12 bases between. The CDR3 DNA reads TGTGCCAGCAGTCTCCGGAGCGGGAGCACAGATACGCAGTATTTT. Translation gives CASSLRSGSTDTQYF.

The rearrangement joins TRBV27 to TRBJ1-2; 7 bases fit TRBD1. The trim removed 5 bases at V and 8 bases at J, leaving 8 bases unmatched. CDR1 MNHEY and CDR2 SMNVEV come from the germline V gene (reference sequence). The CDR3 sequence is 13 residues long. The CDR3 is CASSPRGQLGYTF. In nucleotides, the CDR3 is TGTGCCAGCAGTCCAAGGGGACAGTTGGGCTACACCTTC.